The 8 T cell receptor beta chains presented below share a single source sample, sequenced in a study of blood T cell repertoires in COVID-19. Profiled with immunoSEQ multiplex PCR; TCRdb holds only in-frame clones, not every one. The repertoire consists of roughly 250,000 clones, with roughly 89% occurring once and the leading ten covering 8.8%. Sequences were obtained from PBMCs or T cells enriched from blood (not recorded which). The source of these receptors is a man aged 40-49 years who had recovered from COVID-19.

This clone showed up just a few times. The DNA of the CDR3 is TGTGCCAGCAGCTTGGACAGGGTAACGGTCGGGGAGCTGTTTTTT. It is translated as CASSLDRVTVGELFF. This chain joins TRBV5-4 and TRBJ2-2; tentative D call: TRBD1 (6 bases). This CDR3 is 15 amino acids long. V shed 0 bases and J shed 7 bases, with 13 bases lying between them. Germline V gene data show CDR1 as SGHNT and CDR2 as YYREEE (reference sequence).

This sequence joins TRBV9 and TRBJ1-6, with unresolved D. The CDR3 contains 14 residues. The germline gives CDR1 SGDLS, CDR2 YYNGEE. The ends were cut back, 0 bases at V and 11 bases at J, with 12 bases in the middle. CDR3 protein: CASSVGRGAAPLHF. The CDR3, as DNA: TGTGCCAGCAGCGTAGGGCGGGGAGCGGCACCCCTCCACTTT.

V is TRBV7-3 and J is TRBJ2-3, with D unclear. This CDR3 spans 14 amino acids. V lost 2 bases to trimming and J lost 0 bases, with 6 bases between them. Germline values: CDR1 SGHTA, CDR2 FQGTGA. The CDR3 reads CASSLLSSTDTQYF. The CDR3 DNA sequence: TGTGCCAGCAGCTTACTTTCTAGCACAGATACGCAGTATTTT.

The rearrangement uses TRBV7-9 and TRBJ2-3; TRBD1 agrees at 7 bases. With V trimmed by 3 bases and J by 0 bases, 9 bases remained unmatched. Germline CDR1 and CDR2: SEHNR and FQNEAQ (reference sequence). The CDR3 is made up of 17 amino acids. The CDR3 DNA follows: TGTGCCAGCAGCTTGGGGACAGCCCCAATTAGCACAGATACGCAGTATTTT. This sequence encodes CASSLGTAPISTDTQYF.

The chain has TRBV7-9 and TRBJ1-1; maybe TRBD1 (5 bases). Trimming shortened V by 5 bases and J by 2 bases, and 9 bases separated the two germline ends. Germline V lookup: CDR1 SEHNR, CDR2 FQNEAQ (reference sequence). The CDR3 has 13 amino acids. This CDR3 reads CASSQGFNTEAFF. The CDR3 coding sequence is TGTGCCAGCAGCCAGGGATTTAACACTGAAGCTTTCTTT.

This CDR3 reads CASSFSSNQPQHF. As DNA, the CDR3 is TGTGCCAGCAGTTTCTCTTCGAATCAGCCCCAGCATTTT. The chain uses TRBV28 and TRBJ1-5; D gene ambiguous. The CDR3 sequence is 13 residues long. Trimming removed 3 bases from V and 4 bases from J, with 7 bases in between. The germline V gene encodes CDR1 MDHEN and CDR2 SYDVKM. Supplemented by reference TRBV28 and TRBJ1-5, the full variable domain reads DVKVTQSSRYLVKRTGEKVFLECVQDMDHENMFWYRQDPGLGLRLIYFSYDVKMKEKGDIPEGYSVSREKKERFSLILESASTNQTSMYLCASSFSSNQPQHFGDGTRLSIL.

The chain recombines TRBV7-9 with TRBJ2-2; D is ambiguous. Trimming stripped 1 base from V and 4 bases from J, with 10 bases between. The CDR3 covers 15 residues. Germline CDR1 and CDR2: SEHNR and FQNEAQ (reference sequence). Written as DNA, the CDR3 is TGTGCCAGCAGCTTAGGATCGGGTTTCACCGGGGAGCTGTTTTTT. It codes for CASSLGSGFTGELFF.

V usage is TRBV27 and J usage is TRBJ2-7; 8 bases fit TRBD2. The V and J ends lost 5 bases and 0 bases, in that order; junction bases with no gene match: 6. CDR3 length: 15 residues. CDR1 is MNHEY, CDR2 SMNVEV, per germline (reference sequence). CDR3 sequence: CASSPRGGSSYEQYF. Here the CDR3 DNA reads TGTGCCAGCAGTCCTCGGGGGGGGAGCTCCTACGAGCAGTACTTC.